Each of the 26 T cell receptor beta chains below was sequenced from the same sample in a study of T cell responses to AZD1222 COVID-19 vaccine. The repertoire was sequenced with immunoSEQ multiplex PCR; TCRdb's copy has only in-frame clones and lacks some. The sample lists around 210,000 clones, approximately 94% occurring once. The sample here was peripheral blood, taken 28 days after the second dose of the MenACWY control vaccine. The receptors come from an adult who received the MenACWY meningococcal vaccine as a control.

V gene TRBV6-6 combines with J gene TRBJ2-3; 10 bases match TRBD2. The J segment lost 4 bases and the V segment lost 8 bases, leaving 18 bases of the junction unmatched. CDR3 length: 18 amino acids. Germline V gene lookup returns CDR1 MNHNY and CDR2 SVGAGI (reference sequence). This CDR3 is CASGRRNLAGGESDTQYF. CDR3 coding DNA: TGTGCCAGCGGTCGACGGAACTTAGCGGGGGGTGAATCAGATACGCAGTATTTT.

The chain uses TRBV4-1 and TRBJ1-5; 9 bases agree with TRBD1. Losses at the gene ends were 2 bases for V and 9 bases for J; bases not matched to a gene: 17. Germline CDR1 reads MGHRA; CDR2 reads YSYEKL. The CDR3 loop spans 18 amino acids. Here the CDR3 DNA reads TGCGCCAGCAGCCAATTAAGGGGGACAGGGTCCCGAGTGGGGCCCCAGCATTTT. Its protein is CASSQLRGTGSRVGPQHF.

CDR3 DNA: TGTGCCAGTAGTATAGTTCAGGCGGCCGAGCAGTACTTC. Translation: CASSIVQAAEQYF. The V call is TRBV19, the J call TRBJ2-7, with D uncertain. From germline, CDR1 is LNHDA and CDR2 SQIVND (reference sequence). V was cut by 1 base and J by 6 bases, with 10 bases left in between. The CDR3 contains 13 residues.

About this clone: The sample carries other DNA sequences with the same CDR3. The chain's CDR3 is CASSLVSGMNTEAFF. CDR3 coding DNA: TGTGCCAGCAGCTTAGTTTCAGGCATGAACACTGAAGCTTTCTTT. The chain recombines TRBV7-9 with TRBJ1-1; no reliable D call. Trimming took off 1 base at V and 0 bases at J, with 9 bases between the two ends. In germline, CDR1 is SEHNR, CDR2 FQNEAQ (reference sequence). This CDR3 has 15 amino acids.

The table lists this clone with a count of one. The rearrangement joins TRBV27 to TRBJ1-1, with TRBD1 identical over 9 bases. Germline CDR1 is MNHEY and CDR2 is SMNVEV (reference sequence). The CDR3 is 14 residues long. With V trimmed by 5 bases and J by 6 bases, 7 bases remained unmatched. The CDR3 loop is CASSPGTGRAEAFF. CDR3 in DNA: TGTGCCAGCAGTCCCGGGACAGGGAGGGCTGAAGCTTTCTTT.

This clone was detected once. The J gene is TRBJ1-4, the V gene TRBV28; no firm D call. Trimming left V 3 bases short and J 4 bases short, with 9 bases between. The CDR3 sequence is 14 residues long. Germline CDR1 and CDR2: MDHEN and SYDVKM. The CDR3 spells CASSFGQFNEKLFF. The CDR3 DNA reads TGTGCCAGCAGTTTTGGGCAGTTTAATGAAAAACTGTTTTTT. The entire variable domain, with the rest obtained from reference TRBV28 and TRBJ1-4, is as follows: DVKVTQSSRYLVKRTGEKVFLECVQDMDHENMFWYRQDPGLGLRLIYFSYDVKMKEKGDIPEGYSVSREKKERFSLILESASTNQTSMYLCASSFGQFNEKLFFGSGTQLSVL.

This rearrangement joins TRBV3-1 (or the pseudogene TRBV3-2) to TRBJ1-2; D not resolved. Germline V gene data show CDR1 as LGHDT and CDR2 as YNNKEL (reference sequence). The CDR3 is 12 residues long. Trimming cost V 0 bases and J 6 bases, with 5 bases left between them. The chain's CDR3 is CASSQDLNGYTF. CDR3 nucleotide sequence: TGTGCCAGCAGCCAAGATCTTAATGGCTACACCTTC.

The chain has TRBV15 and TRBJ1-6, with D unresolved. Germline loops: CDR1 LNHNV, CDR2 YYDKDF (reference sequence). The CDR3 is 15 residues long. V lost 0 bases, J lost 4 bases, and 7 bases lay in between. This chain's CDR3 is CATSRETQYNSPLHF. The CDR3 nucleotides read TGTGCCACCAGCAGAGAAACCCAGTATAATTCACCCCTCCACTTT.

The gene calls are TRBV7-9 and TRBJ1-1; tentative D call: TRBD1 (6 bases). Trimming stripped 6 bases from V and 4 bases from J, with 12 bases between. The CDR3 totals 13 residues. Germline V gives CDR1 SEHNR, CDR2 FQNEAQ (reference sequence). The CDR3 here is CASSRDRPTEAFF. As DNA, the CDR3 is TGTGCCAGCAGTCGTGACAGGCCCACTGAAGCTTTCTTT.

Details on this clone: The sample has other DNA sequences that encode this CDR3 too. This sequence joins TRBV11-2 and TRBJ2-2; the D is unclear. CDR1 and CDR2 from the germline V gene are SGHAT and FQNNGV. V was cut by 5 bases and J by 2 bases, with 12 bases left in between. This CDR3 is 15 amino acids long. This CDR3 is CASSPPGHNTGELFF. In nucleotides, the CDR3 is TGTGCCAGCAGCCCGCCTGGCCATAACACCGGGGAGCTGTTTTTT.

As DNA, the CDR3 is TGTGCCAGCAGCTTAGCGGGTAACACTGAAGCTTTCTTT. As protein: CASSLAGNTEAFF. The rearrangement uses TRBV11-3 and TRBJ1-1; D gene ambiguous. The length of the CDR3 is 13 residues. Germline values: CDR1 SGHNT, CDR2 YENEEA. The V gene lost 1 base and the J gene lost 2 bases, with 5 bases spanning the gap.

CDR3 sequence: CASSDTGGRGNQPQHF. CDR3 in DNA: TGTGCCAGCAGCGATACAGGGGGCAGAGGCAATCAGCCCCAGCATTTT. J is TRBJ1-5 and V is TRBV5-6, with 9 bases identical to TRBD1. CDR3 length equals 16 residues. After removal of 4 bases from V and 2 bases from J, the junction contained 7 bases not matched to a gene. Per germline, CDR1 SGHDT and CDR2 YYEEEE.

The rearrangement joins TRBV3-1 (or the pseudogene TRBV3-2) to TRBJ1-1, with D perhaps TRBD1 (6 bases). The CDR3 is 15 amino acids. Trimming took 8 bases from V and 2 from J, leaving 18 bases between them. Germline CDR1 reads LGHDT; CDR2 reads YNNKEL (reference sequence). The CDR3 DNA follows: TGTGCCAGCCAAACCGGGTTGGGGGCCAACACTGAAGCTTTCTTT. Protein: CASQTGLGANTEAFF.

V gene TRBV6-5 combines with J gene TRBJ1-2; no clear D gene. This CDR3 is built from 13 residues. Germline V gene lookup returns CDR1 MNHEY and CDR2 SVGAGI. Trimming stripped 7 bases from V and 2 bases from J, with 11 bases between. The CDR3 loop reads CASKDSRNYGYTF. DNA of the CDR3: TGTGCCAGCAAAGACTCGAGAAACTATGGCTACACCTTC.

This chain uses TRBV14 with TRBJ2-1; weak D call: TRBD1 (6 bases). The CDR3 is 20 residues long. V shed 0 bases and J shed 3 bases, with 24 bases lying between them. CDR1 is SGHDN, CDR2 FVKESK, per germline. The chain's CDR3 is CASSQDSSPDRPFYYNEQFF. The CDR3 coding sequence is TGTGCCAGCAGCCAAGACTCTTCCCCCGACAGGCCCTTTTACTACAATGAGCAGTTCTTC.

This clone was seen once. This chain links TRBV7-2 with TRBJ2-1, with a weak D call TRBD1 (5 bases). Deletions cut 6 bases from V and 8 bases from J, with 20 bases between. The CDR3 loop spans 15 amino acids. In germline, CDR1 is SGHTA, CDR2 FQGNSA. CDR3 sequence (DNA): TGTGCCAGCAGAGTTCGAGACAGTCCCATGGATGAGCAGTTCTTC. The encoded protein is CASRVRDSPMDEQFF.

CDR3 nucleotide sequence: TGCGCCAGCAGCCCCGGCTCCGGAAACACCATATATTTT. Translation gives CASSPGSGNTIYF. The chain joins TRBV5-1 to TRBJ1-3; D is unresolved. This CDR3 spans 13 amino acids. Germline CDR1 reads SGHRS; CDR2 reads YFSETQ. V gave up 4 bases and J gave up 4 bases, with 9 bases separating them.

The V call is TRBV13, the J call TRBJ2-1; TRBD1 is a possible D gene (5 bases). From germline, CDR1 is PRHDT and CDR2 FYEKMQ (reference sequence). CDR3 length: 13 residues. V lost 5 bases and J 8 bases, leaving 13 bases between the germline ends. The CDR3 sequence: CASSPRQRYEQFF. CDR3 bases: TGTGCCAGCAGCCCCCGACAGAGGTATGAGCAGTTCTTC.

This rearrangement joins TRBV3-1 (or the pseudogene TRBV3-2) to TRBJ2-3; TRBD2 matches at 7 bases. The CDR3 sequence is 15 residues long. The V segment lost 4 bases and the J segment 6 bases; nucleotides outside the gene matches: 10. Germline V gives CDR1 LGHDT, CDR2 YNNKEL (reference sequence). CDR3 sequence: CASSPRGLVPDTQYF. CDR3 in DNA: TGTGCCAGCAGCCCCCGCGGACTAGTACCCGATACGCAGTATTTT.

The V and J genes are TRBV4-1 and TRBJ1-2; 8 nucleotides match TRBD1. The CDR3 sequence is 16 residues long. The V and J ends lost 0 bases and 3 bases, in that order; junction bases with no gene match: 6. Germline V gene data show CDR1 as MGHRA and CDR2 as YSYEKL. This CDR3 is CASSQEAGGADYGYTF. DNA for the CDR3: TGCGCCAGCAGCCAAGAGGCAGGGGGCGCGGACTATGGCTACACCTTC.

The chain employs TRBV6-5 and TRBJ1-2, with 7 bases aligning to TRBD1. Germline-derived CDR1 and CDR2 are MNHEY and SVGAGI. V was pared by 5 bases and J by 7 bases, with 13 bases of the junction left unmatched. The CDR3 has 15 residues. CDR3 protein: CASSTDQTGVVGYTF. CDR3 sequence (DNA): TGTGCCAGCAGTACCGATCAAACAGGGGTCGTTGGCTACACCTTC.

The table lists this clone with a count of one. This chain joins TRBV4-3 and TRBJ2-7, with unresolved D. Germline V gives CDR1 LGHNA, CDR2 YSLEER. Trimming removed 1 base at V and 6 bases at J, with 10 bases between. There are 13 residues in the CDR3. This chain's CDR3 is CASSQARSGEQYF. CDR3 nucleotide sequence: TGCGCCAGCAGCCAAGCGCGGTCTGGCGAGCAGTACTTC.

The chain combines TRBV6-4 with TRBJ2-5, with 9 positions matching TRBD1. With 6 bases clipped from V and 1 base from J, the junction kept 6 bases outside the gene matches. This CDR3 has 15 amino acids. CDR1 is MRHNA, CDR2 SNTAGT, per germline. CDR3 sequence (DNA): TGTGCCAGCAGCCCGGGACAGGGAGGCCAAGAGACCCAGTACTTC. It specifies CASSPGQGGQETQYF.

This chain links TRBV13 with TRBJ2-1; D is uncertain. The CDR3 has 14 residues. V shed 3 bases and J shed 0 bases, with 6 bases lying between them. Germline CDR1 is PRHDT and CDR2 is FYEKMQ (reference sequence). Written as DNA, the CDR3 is TGTGCCAGCAGCTTTCCACCCTCCTACAATGAGCAGTTCTTC. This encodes CASSFPPSYNEQFF.

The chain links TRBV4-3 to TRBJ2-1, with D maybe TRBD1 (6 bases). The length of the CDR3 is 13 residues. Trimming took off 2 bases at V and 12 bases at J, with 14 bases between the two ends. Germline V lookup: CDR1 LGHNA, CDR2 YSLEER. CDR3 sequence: CASSQLGTSTQFF. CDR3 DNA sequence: TGCGCCAGCAGCCAACTAGGGACATCTACGCAGTTCTTC.

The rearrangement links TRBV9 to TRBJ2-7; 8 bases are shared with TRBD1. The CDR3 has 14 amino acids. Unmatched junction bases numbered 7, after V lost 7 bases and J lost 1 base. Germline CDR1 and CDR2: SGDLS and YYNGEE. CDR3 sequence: CASPDGQGSYEQYF. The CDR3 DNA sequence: TGTGCCAGCCCCGACGGACAGGGTTCCTACGAGCAGTACTTC.